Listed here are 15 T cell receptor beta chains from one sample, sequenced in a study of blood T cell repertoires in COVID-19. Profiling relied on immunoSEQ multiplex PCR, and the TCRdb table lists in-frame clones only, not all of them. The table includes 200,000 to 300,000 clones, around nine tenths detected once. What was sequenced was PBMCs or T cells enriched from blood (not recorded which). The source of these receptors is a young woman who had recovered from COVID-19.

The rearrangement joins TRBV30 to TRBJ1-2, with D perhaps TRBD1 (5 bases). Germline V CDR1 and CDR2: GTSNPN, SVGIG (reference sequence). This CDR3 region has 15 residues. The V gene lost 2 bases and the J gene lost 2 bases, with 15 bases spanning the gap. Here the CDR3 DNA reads TGTGCCTGGAGTCCCTCACTGACAGAGAACTATGGCTACACCTTC. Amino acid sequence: CAWSPSLTENYGYTF.

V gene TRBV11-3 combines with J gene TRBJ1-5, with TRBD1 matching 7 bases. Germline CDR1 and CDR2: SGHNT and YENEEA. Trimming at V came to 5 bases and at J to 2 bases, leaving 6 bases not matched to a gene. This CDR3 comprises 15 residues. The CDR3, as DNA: TGTGCCAGCAGCCGTACCGGGACAGGCAATCAGCCCCAGCATTTT. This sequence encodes CASSRTGTGNQPQHF.

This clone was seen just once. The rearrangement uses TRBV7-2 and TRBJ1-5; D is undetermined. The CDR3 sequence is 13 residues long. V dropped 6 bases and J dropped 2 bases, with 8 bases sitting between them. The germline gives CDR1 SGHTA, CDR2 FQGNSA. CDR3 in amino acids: CASRGSGNQPQHF. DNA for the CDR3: TGTGCCAGCAGGGGTAGCGGCAATCAGCCCCAGCATTTT.

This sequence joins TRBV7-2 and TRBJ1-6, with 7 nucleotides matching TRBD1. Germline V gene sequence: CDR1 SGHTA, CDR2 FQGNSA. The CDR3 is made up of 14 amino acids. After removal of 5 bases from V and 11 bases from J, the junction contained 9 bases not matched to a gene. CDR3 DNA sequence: TGTGCCAGCAGCCAGACCCTAGGGGGCACACCCCTCCACTTT. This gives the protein CASSQTLGGTPLHF. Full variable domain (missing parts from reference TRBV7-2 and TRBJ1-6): GAGVSQSPSNKVTEKGKDVELRCDPISGHTALYWYRQSLGQGLEFLIYFQGNSAPDKSGLPSDRFSAERTGGSVSTLTIQRTQQEDSAVYLCASSQTLGGTPLHFGNGTRLTVT.

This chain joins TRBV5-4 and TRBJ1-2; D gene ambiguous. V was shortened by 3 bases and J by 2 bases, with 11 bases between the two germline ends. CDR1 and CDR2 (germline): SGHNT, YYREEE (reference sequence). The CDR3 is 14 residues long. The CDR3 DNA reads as TGTGCCAGCAGCTCAGGACTAGGGAACTATGGCTACACCTTC. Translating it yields CASSSGLGNYGYTF.

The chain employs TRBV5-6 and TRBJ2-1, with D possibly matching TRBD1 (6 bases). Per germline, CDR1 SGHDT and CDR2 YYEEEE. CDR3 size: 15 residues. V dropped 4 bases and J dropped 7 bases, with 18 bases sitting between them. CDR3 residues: CASSRGFQGWNEQFF. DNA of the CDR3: TGTGCCAGCAGCCGTGGGTTCCAGGGGTGGAATGAGCAGTTCTTC.

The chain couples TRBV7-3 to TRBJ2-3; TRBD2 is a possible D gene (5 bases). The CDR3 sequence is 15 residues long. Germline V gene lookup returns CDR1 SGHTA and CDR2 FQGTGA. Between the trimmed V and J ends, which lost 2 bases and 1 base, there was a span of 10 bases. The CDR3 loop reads CASSLLAGGTDTQYF. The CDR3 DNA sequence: TGTGCCAGCAGCTTACTTGCGGGCGGCACAGATACGCAGTATTTT.

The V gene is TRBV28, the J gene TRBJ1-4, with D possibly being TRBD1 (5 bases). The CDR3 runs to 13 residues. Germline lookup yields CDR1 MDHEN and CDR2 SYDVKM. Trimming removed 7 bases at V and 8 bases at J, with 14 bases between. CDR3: CASNPQGPEKLFF. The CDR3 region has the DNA TGTGCCAGCAATCCCCAGGGTCCAGAAAAACTGTTTTTT.

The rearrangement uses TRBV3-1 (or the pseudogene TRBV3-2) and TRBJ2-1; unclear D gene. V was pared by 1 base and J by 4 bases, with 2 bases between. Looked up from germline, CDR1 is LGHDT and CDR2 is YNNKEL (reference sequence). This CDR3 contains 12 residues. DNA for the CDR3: TGTGCCAGCAGCCAAGCTTACAATGAGCAGTTCTTC. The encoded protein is CASSQAYNEQFF.

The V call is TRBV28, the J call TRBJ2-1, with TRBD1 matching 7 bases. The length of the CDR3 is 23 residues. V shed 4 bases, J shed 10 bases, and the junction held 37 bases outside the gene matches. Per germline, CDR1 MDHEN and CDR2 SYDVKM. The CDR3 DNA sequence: TGTGCCAGCAGTTCAACCGATCTTGTGATAGGGGGCCGTACTGACTGGCCGGCCAAGGAGCAGTTCTTC. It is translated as CASSSTDLVIGGRTDWPAKEQFF.

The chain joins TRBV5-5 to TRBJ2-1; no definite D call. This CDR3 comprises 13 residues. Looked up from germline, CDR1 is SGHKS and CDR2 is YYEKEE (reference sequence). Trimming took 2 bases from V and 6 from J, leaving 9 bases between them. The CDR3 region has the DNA TGTGCCAGCAGCTTTGTGGTGGCCAATGAGCAGTTCTTC. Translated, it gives CASSFVVANEQFF.

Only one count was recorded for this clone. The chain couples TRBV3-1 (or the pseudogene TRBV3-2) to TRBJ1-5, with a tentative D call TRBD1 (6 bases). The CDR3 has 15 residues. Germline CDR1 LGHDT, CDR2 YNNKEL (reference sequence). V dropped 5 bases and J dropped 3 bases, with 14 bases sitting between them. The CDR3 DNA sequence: TGTGCCAGCAGCTCCGGTGGACAGTTCAATCAGCCCCAGCATTTT. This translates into CASSSGGQFNQPQHF.

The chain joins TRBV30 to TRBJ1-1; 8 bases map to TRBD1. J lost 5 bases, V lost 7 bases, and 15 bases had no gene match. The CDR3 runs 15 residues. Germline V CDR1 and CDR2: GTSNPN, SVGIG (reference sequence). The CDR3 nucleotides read TGTGCCTACCTGAACCTCGGACAGGGTGGAACTGAAGCTTTCTTT. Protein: CAYLNLGQGGTEAFF.

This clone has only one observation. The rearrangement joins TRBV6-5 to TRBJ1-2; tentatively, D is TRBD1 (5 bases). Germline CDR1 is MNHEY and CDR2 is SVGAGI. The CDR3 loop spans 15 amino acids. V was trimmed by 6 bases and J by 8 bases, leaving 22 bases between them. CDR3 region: CASRGSTDPKGGYTF. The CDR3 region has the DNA TGTGCCAGCAGGGGGTCGACTGACCCAAAGGGGGGCTACACCTTC.

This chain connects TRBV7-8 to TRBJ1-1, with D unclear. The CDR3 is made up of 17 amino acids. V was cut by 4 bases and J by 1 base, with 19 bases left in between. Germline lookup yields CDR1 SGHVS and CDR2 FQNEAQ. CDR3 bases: TGTGCCAGCAGCTCAGCCAGGTTTTTTGGGCAGAACACTGAAGCTTTCTTT. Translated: CASSSARFFGQNTEAFF. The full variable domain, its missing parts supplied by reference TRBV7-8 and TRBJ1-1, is GAGVSQSPRYKVAKRGQDVALRCDPISGHVSLFWYQQALGQGPEFLTYFQNEAQLDKSGLPSDRFFAERPEGSVSTLKIQRTQQEDSAVYLCASSSARFFGQNTEAFFGQGTRLTVV.